This T cell receptor (beta chain) was obtained from a study of cytomegalovirus exposure and HLA in healthy donors. Study-wide points: Despite most TCR sequences being rare, some public TCRs occurred in many donors. Later analysis demonstrated an association between a missense DCLRE1C variant and TCR beta V- and J-gene trimming.

The study ran its PCR with 60 Vbeta and 13 Jbeta primers. Produced via immunoSEQ multiplex PCR; TCRdb's table is partial and in-frame only. The data show approximately 290,000 clones, 80% seen once. With respect to this clone: What it binds is not known. Other DNA sequences of this sample code for an identical CDR3.

Looked up from germline, CDR1 is LNHDA and CDR2 is SQIVND (reference sequence). V was shortened by 4 bases and J by 1 base, with 10 bases between the two germline ends. The CDR3 is 14 amino acids. The V gene is TRBV19, the J gene TRBJ1-1; D perhaps matches TRBD1 (5 bases). The source is a girl aged 2-10 years in good health and CMV-seronegative. Sequences were obtained from PBMCs. The CDR3 sequence is CASSTQGGNTEAFF. The CDR3 bases are TGTGCCAGTAGTACCCAGGGAGGGAACACTGAAGCTTTCTTT. The full variable domain, with the rest looked up from reference TRBV19 and TRBJ1-1, is DGGITQSPKYLFRKEGQNVTLSCEQNLNHDAMYWYRQDPGQGLRLIYYSQIVNDFQKGDIAEGYSVSREKKESFPLTVTSAQKNPTAFYLCASSTQGGNTEAFFGQGTRLTVV.